Listed here are 2 T cell receptor beta chains from one sample, sequenced in a study of blood T cell repertoires in COVID-19. Generated by immunoSEQ multiplex PCR, the TCRdb table keeps only in-frame clones and is missing some. Of tens of thousands of clones in the sample, approximately 88% are singletons; the top ten hold 13%. The sample was peripheral blood. These receptor sequences come from a man aged 70 or older with active COVID-19.

The table lists this clone with a few counts. The chain joins TRBV5-4 to TRBJ2-5, with TRBD2 matching over 12 bases. The trim removed 4 bases at V and 2 bases at J, leaving 9 bases unmatched. This CDR3 has 17 amino acids. Looked up from germline, CDR1 is SGHNT and CDR2 is YYREEE (reference sequence). DNA of the CDR3: TGTGCCAGCAGCGGCGGTTTGCTAGCGGGAGGGCAAGAGACCCAGTACTTC. Its translation is CASSGGLLAGGQETQYF.

This sequence joins TRBV12-3 or TRBV12-4 and TRBJ2-1; no clear D. There are 12 residues in the CDR3. With 3 bases removed from V and 9 bases from J, the gap between germline ends came to 9 bases. The CDR3 protein is CASSFLVAEQFF. The CDR3 region has the DNA TGTGCCAGCAGTTTCCTAGTTGCTGAGCAGTTCTTC.